This T cell receptor beta chain was sequenced during a study of cytomegalovirus exposure and HLA in healthy donors. Study at large: Previous work identified 90 million to 130 million unique TCR beta sequences from 150 million to 200 million T cells.

Turning to this clone: Its antigen remains unidentified.

V gave up 3 bases and J gave up 3 bases, with 8 bases separating them. The CDR3 runs 13 residues. Germline CDR1 is MDHEN and CDR2 is SYDVKM. Study results and limitations: It was about 150 TCR beta chains that were listed as cytomegalovirus-associated.

The PCR contained 60 Vbeta and 13 Jbeta primers. Generated by immunoSEQ multiplex PCR, the TCRdb table keeps only in-frame clones and is missing some. The sample has 130,000 to 150,000 clones; 65% to 85% are singletons. Unrecorded immune exposure was likely among donors, who were nominally healthy when sampled. Sequenced sample: PBMCs. This chain uses TRBV28 with TRBJ1-2; D gene unclear. This clonotype originated in a woman between 35 and 50 years old in good health and CMV-seropositive. The CDR3 loop reads CASSLGRYYGYTF. As DNA, the CDR3 is TGTGCCAGCAGTTTGGGCAGGTACTATGGCTACACCTTC.